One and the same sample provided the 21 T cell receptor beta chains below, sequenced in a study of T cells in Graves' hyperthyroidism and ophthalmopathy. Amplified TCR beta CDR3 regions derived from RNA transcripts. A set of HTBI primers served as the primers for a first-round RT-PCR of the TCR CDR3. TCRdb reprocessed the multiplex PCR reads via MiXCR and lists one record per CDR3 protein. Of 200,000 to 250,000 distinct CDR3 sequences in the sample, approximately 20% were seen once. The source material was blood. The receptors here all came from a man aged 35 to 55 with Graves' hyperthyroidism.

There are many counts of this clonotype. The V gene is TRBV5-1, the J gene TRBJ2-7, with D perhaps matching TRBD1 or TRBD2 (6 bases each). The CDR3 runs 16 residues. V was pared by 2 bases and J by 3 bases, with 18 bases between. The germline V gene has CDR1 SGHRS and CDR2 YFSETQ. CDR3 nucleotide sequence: TGCGCCAGCAGCTTTTCCGGGGGCGCAGGTTTCTACGAGCAGTACTTC. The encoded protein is CASSFSGGAGFYEQYF.

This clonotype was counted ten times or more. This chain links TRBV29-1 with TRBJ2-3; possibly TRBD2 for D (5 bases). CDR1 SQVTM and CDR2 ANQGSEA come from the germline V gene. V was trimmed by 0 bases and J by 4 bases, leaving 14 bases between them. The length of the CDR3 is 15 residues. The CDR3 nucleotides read TGCAGCGTTGAAGATGGGCGGAGGCGGGCAGATACGCAGTATTTT. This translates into CSVEDGRRRADTQYF.

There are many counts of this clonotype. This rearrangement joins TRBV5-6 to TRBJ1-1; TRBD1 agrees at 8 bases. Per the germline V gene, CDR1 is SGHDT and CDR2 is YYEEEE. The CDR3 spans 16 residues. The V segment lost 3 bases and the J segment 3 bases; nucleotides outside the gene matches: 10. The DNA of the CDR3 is TGTGCCAGCAGCTGGAGCCGACAGGGGTGGGACACTGAAGCTTTCTTT. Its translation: CASSWSRQGWDTEAFF.

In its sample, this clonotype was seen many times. CDR3 amino acids: CASSGTENTEAFF. CDR3 sequence (DNA): TGTGCCAGCAGCGGGACAGAGAACACTGAAGCTTTCTTT. The chain uses TRBV3-1 and TRBJ1-1; TRBD1 aligns across 7 bases. Unmatched junction bases numbered 1, after V lost 5 bases and J lost 1 base. CDR3 size: 13 residues. From germline, CDR1 is LGHDT and CDR2 YNNKEL (reference sequence).

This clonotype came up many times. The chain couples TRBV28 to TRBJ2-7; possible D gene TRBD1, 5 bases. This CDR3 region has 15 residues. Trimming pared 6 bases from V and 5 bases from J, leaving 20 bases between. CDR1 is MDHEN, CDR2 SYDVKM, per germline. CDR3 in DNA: TGTGCCAGCAGCCAAACCTTTAGGGGTGCGGACGAGCAGTACTTC. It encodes CASSQTFRGADEQYF.

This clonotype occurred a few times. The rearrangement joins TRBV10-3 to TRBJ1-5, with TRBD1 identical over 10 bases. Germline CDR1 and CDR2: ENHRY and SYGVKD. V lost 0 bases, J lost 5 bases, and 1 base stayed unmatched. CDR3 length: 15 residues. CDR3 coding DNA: TGTGCCATCAGTGAGTCGACAGGGGGCGATCAGCCCCAGCATTTT. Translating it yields CAISESTGGDQPQHF.

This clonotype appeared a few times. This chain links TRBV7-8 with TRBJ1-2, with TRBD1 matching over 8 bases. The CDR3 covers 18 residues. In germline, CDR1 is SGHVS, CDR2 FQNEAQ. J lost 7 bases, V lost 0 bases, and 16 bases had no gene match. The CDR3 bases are TGTGCCAGCAGCTTAGCTAGATCCCCGGGACAGGCGGGTTTTGGCTACACCTTC. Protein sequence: CASSLARSPGQAGFGYTF.

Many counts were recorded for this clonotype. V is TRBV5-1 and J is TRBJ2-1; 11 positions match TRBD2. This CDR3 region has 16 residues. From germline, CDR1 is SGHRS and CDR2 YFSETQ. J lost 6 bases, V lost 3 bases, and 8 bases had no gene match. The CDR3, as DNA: TGCGCCAGCAGCTCGGCCTTAGCGGGGGGGTCCAATGAGCAGTTCTTC. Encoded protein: CASSSALAGGSNEQFF.

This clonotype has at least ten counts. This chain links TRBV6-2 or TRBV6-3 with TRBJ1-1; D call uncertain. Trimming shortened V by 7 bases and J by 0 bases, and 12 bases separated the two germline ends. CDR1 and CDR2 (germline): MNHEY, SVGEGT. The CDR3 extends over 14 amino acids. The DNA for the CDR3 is TGTGCCAGCATTTCGCCAGGCCTGAACACTGAAGCTTTCTTT. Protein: CASISPGLNTEAFF.

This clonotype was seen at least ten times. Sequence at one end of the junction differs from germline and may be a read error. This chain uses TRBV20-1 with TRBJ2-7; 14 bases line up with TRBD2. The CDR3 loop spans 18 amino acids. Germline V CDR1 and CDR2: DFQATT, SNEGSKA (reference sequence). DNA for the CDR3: TGCAGTGCGAGAGGGTCTGACCGACTAGCGGGGGGGCCCTACGAGCAGTACTTC. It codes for CSARGSDRLAGGPYEQYF.

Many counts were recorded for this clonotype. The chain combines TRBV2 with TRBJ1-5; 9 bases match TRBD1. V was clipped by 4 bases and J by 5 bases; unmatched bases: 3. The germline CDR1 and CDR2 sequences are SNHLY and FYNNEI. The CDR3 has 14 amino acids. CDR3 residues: CASSGTGDHQPQHF. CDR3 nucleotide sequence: TGTGCCAGCAGTGGGACAGGGGATCATCAGCCCCAGCATTTT. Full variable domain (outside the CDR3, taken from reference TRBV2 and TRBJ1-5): EPEVTQTPSHQVTQMGQEVILRCVPISNHLYFYWYRQILGQKVEFLVSFYNNEISEKSEIFDDQFSVERPDGSNFTLKIRSTKLEDSAMYFCASSGTGDHQPQHFGDGTRLSIL.

The CDR3 reads CATQVGREAFF. DNA of the CDR3: TGTGCCACCCAGGTCGGCCGTGAAGCTTTCTTT. The gene calls are TRBV6-1 and TRBJ1-1; D remains unclear. In germline, CDR1 is MNHNS, CDR2 SASEGT. Trimming removed 10 bases at V and 7 bases at J, with 13 bases between. This CDR3 contains 11 residues.

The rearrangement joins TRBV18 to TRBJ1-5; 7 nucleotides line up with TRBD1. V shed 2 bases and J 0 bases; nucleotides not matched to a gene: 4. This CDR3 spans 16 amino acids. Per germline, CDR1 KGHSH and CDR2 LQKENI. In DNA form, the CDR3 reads TGTGCCAGCTCACCATCAGGGGGATATAGCAATCAGCCCCAGCATTTT. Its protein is CASSPSGGYSNQPQHF.

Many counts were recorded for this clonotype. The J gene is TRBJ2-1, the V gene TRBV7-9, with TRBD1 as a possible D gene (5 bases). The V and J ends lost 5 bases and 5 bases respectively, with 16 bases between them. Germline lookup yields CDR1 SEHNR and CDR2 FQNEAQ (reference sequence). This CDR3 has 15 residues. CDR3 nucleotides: TGTGCCAGCAGCCCCAGGGCATCGCTAAACAATGAGCAGTTCTTC. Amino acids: CASSPRASLNNEQFF.

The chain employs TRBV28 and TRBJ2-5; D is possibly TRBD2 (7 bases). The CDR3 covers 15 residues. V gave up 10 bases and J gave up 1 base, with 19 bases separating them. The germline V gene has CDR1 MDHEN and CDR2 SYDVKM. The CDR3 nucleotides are TGTGCCATATCGCGGAGGGGGGGACCCCAAGAGACCCAGTACTTC. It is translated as CAISRRGGPQETQYF.

CDR3 in DNA: TGCAGTGCTAGCTGGGGGCTCACCGGGGAGCTGTTTTTT. The encoded protein is CSASWGLTGELFF. The V gene is TRBV20-1, the J gene TRBJ2-2, with D tentatively TRBD1 (6 bases). Germline CDR1 DFQATT, CDR2 SNEGSKA (reference sequence). V shed 3 bases and J shed 4 bases, with 9 bases lying between them. CDR3 length: 13 residues.

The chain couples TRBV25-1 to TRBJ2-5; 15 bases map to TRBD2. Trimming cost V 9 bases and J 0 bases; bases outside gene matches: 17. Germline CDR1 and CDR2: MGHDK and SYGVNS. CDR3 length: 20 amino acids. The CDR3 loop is CASTSNRTSGGAWDQETQYF. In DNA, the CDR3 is TGTGCCAGTACCTCCAACAGGACTAGCGGGGGGGCGTGGGACCAAGAGACCCAGTACTTC.

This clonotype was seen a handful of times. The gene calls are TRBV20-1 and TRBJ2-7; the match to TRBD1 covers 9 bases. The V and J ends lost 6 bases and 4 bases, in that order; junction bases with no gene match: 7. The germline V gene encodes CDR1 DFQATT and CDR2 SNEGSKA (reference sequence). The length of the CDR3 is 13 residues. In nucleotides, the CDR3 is TGCAGTGCGCCCGGGACAGGGCTGTACGAGCAGTACTTC. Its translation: CSAPGTGLYEQYF.

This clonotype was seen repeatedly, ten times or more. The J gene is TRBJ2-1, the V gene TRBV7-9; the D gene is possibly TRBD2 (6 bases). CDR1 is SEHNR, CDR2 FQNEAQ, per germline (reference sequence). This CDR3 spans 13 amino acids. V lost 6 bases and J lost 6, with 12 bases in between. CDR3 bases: TGTGCCAGCAGACCCGCGGGGTTCAATGAGCAGTTCTTC. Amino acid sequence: CASRPAGFNEQFF.

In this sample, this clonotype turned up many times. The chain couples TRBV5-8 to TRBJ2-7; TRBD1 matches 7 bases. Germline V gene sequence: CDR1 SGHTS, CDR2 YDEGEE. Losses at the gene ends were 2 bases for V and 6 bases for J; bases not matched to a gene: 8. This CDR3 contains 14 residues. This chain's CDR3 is CASSFYDRASEQYF. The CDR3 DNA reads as TGTGCCAGCAGCTTCTACGACAGGGCCAGCGAGCAGTACTTC.

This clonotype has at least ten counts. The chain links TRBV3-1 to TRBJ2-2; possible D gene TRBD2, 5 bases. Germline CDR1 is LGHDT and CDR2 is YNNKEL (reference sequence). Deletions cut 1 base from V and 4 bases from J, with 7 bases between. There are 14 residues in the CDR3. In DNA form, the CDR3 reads TGTGCCAGCAGCCAAGCCGCGGGCACCGGGGAGCTGTTTTTT. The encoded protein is CASSQAAGTGELFF.